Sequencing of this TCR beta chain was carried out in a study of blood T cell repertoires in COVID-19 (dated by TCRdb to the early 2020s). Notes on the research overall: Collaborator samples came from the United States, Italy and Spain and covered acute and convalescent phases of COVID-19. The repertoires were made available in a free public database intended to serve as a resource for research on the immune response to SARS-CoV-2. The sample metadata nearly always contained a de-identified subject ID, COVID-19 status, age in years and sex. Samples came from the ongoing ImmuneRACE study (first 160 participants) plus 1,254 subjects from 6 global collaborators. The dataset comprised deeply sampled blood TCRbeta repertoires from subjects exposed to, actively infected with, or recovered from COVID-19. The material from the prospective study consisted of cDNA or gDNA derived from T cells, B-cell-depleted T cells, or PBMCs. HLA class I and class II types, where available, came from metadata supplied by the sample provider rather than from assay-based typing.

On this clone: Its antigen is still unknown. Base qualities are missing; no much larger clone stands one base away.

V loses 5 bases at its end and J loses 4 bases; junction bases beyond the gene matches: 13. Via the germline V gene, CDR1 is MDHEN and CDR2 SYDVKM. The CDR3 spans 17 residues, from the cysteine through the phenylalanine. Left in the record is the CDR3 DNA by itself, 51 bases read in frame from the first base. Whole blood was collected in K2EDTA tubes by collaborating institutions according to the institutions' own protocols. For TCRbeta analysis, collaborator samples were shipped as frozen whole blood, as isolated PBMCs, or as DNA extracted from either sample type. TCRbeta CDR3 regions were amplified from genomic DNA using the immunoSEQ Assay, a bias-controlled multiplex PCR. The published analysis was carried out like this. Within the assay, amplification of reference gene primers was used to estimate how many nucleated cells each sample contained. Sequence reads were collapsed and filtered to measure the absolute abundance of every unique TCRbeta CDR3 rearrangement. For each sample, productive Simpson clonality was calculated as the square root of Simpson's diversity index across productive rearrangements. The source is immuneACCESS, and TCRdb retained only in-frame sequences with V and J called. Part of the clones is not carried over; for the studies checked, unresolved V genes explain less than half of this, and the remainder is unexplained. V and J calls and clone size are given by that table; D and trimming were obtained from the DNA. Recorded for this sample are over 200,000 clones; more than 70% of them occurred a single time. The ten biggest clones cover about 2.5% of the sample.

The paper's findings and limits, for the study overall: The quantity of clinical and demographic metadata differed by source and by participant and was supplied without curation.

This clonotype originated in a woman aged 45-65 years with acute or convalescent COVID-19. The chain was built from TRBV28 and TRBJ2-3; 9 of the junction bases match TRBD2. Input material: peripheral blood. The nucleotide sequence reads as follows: TGTGCCAGCAGTGGGAGGGGTAGCGGGAGCGCTGCAGATACGCAGTATTTT. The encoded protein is CASSGRGSGSAADTQYF.